The 12 T cell receptor beta chains given below trace back to one sample, sequenced in a study of blood T cells in healthy people across ages. It was with a sample-barcoded 5' primer and a J-beta primer mix that a second PCR of about 6 to 12 cycles was run. One entry per CDR3 protein results from TCRdb running MiXCR on the 5' RACE reads. The sample lists about 690,000 distinct CDR3 sequences; about 43% were seen once. Sequenced input: blood. The receptor set was obtained from a man older than 75 in good health.

This chain links TRBV3-1 with TRBJ2-4; D may match TRBD1 or TRBD2 (5 bases each). Germline V lookup: CDR1 LGHDT, CDR2 YNNKEL (reference sequence). Trimming shortened V by 0 bases and J by 9 bases, and 12 bases separated the two germline ends. This CDR3 is built from 14 residues. CDR3: CASSQDRGRVIQYF. CDR3 in DNA: TGTGCCAGCAGCCAAGATCGGGGCAGGGTCATTCAGTACTTC.

The V gene is TRBV11-2, the J gene TRBJ2-5; no firm D call. The V end was cut by 0 bases, the J end by 1 base, with 6 bases between. Germline assignment: CDR1 SGHAT and CDR2 FQNNGV. The CDR3 extends over 14 amino acids. The CDR3 loop reads CASSLEVLQETQYF. CDR3 nucleotide sequence: TGTGCCAGCAGCTTAGAAGTACTCCAAGAGACCCAGTACTTC.

This clonotype was detected only a few times. The chain joins TRBV9 to TRBJ2-5; 9 nucleotides align to TRBD2. The germline gives CDR1 SGDLS, CDR2 YYNGEE. Unmatched junction bases numbered 7, after V lost 0 bases and J lost 4 bases. This CDR3 is built from 16 residues. The DNA of the CDR3 is TGTGCCAGCAGCGTAGTAGCGGGAGCCCTTTCAGAGACCCAGTACTTC. Translated: CASSVVAGALSETQYF. Combining the CDR3 with reference TRBV9 and TRBJ2-5 gives the whole variable domain DSGVTQTPKHLITATGQRVTLRCSPRSGDLSVYWYQQSLDQGLQFLIQYYNGEERAKGNILERFSAQQFPDLHSELNLSSLELGDSALYFCASSVVAGALSETQYFGPGTRLLVL.

The chain carries TRBV9 and TRBJ2-3; D uncertain. V shed 0 bases and J shed 3 bases, with 17 bases lying between them. CDR3 size: 17 residues. In germline, CDR1 is SGDLS, CDR2 YYNGEE. The CDR3 DNA reads as TGTGCCAGCAGCGTAGTTGAGACACCCACCGAAACAGATACGCAGTATTTT. This sequence encodes CASSVVETPTETDTQYF.

The chain employs TRBV7-2 and TRBJ1-2, with 7 bases matching TRBD1. The CDR3 is 16 amino acids. Germline assignment: CDR1 SGHTA and CDR2 FQGNSA. V was clipped by 5 bases and J by 4 bases; unmatched bases: 13. This CDR3 reads CASSRRQEGALYGYTF. The CDR3 DNA is TGTGCCAGCAGCAGGAGACAGGAGGGGGCTCTCTATGGCTACACCTTC.

This clonotype was observed a few times. This chain connects TRBV25-1 to TRBJ2-7; 11 nucleotides agree with TRBD2. With V trimmed by 6 bases and J by 1 base, 2 bases remained unmatched. CDR1 and CDR2 (germline): MGHDK, SYGVNS. This CDR3 has 14 amino acids. The CDR3 region has the DNA TGTGCCAGCAGGACTAGCGGGAAGTCCTACGAGCAGTACTTC. It is translated as CASRTSGKSYEQYF.

This clonotype has a single count. V and J are TRBV2 and TRBJ2-3; D is possibly TRBD2 (6 bases). The CDR3 extends over 16 amino acids. CDR1 SNHLY and CDR2 FYNNEI come from the germline V gene. Trimming pared 3 bases from V and 2 bases from J, leaving 15 bases between. This CDR3 is CASSEVGGALTDTQYF. CDR3 nucleotides: TGTGCCAGCAGTGAGGTCGGCGGGGCTCTCACAGATACGCAGTATTTT.

This clonotype was observed many times. The rearrangement uses TRBV6-2 or TRBV6-3 and TRBJ2-5; 7 nucleotides align to TRBD2. V lost 8 bases, J lost 0 bases, and 3 bases stayed unmatched. The V gene's germline CDR1 is MNHEY and CDR2 SVGEGT. CDR3 length equals 13 residues. This CDR3 reads CASLAEYQETQYF. Written as DNA, the CDR3 is TGTGCCAGCCTAGCGGAGTACCAAGAGACCCAGTACTTC.

The chain is built from TRBV7-9 and TRBJ1-6, with D perhaps TRBD1 (6 bases). V was shortened by 5 bases and J by 4 bases, with 12 bases between the two germline ends. Germline V CDR1 and CDR2: SEHNR, FQNEAQ (reference sequence). The CDR3 runs 15 residues. This CDR3 reads CASSPGTPYNSPLHF. The CDR3 DNA is TGTGCCAGCAGCCCCGGGACACCTTATAATTCACCCCTCCACTTT.

This clonotype was observed a single time. The chain couples TRBV28 to TRBJ1-4, with a possible D match to TRBD1 (5 bases). This CDR3 is built from 14 residues. Germline V CDR1 and CDR2: MDHEN, SYDVKM. Between the trimmed V and J ends, which lost 8 bases and 8 bases, there was a span of 18 bases. This CDR3 is CASGSLGEWEKLFF. Here the CDR3 DNA reads TGTGCCAGCGGATCACTGGGGGAGTGGGAAAAACTGTTTTTT.

The chain carries TRBV30 and TRBJ2-5; 7 bases are shared with TRBD1. J lost 11 bases, V lost 2 bases, and 11 bases had no gene match. CDR3 length: 13 amino acids. Germline CDR1 GTSNPN, CDR2 SVGIG (reference sequence). DNA for the CDR3: TGTGCCTGGAGTAGGGGGCGCCCCGATGAGCAGTACTTC. The encoded protein is CAWSRGRPDEQYF. Full variable domain (outside the CDR3, taken from reference TRBV30 and TRBJ2-5): SQTIHQWPATLVQPVGSPLSLECTVEGTSNPNLYWYRQAAGRGLQLLFYSVGIGQISSEVPQNLSASRPQDRQFILSSKKLLLSDSGFYLCAWSRGRPDEQYFGPGTRLLVL.

The V call is TRBV30, the J call TRBJ2-7; 10 nucleotides match TRBD2. The J call may not be correct, given that the DNA end is closer to TRBJ2-5. The germline gives CDR1 GTSNPN, CDR2 SVGIG (reference sequence). The CDR3 contains 15 residues. CDR3 DNA: TGTGCCTGGAGTGTTAGCGGGGGGCCGGTTGAGACCCAGTACTTC. As protein: CAWSVSGGPVETQYF.